The clone carrying this T cell receptor beta chain was seen ten or more times. This entry comes from a study of T cells in Graves' hyperthyroidism and ophthalmopathy. The CDR3 extends over 14 amino acids. CDR1 and CDR2 from the germline V gene are MDHEN and SYDVKM. Deletions cut 1 base from V and 2 bases from J, with 8 bases between. Researchers amplified the TCR beta CDR3 regions from RNA transcripts. HTBI primers were employed in a first-round RT-PCR of the TCR CDR3. A single record per CDR3 protein comes from TCRdb applying MiXCR to the multiplex PCR reads. The sample records around 270,000 distinct CDR3 sequences, 15% to 20% being singletons.

The TCR originated in a man over 45 with Graves' ophthalmopathy. The source material was blood. The rearrangement links TRBV28 to TRBJ2-5; D is uncertain. Here the CDR3 DNA reads TGTGCCAGCAGTTTATTACGAGAACAAGAGACCCAGTACTTC. Its protein is CASSLLREQETQYF.